A selection of T cell receptor beta chains follows, all from one sample in a study of patients and donors after allogeneic stem cell transplantation. One entry per CDR3 protein results from TCRdb running MiXCR on the RT-PCR reads. The sample comprises approximately 200,000 distinct CDR3 sequences, around 40% of which are singletons, and 11% rests with the top ten. Sequenced sample: blood, either unsorted or a sorted T cell fraction (not recorded which). Source of these receptors: a human donor who was either an allogeneic HSCT recipient or a stem cell or donor lymphocyte infusion donor (not recorded which). It is not recorded whose cells these are; they may come from a transplant donor. CDR3s include the opening cysteine and the closing phenylalanine or tryptophan. A D gene is named only where the DNA matches it firmly. Some rows mark clone size as missing; the rest say once, few, many or name a class of expanded clone.

d_call: -
v_call: TRBV11-2
clone_size: -
j_call: TRBJ2-3
cdr3_aa: CASSLPEGADTQYF
cdr3_nt: TGTGCCAGCAGCTTACCCGAGGGGGCAGATACGCAGTATTTT

d_call: -
v_call: TRBV7-9
clone_size: -
j_call: TRBJ2-1
cdr3_aa: CASSLNARAKFF
cdr3_nt: TGTGCCAGCAGCTTAAACGCCAGGGCCAAGTTCTTC

d_call: -
v_call: TRBV3-1
clone_size: -
j_call: TRBJ1-2
cdr3_aa: CASNKGFNYGYTF
cdr3_nt: TGTGCCAGCAATAAAGGGTTTAACTATGGCTACACCTTC

d_call: -
v_call: TRBV5-8
clone_size: -
j_call: TRBJ1-2
cdr3_aa: CASSLVSGSYGCTF
cdr3_nt: TGTGCCAGCAGCTTGGTTTCAGGGAGCTATGGCTGCACCTTC

d_call: TRBD1
v_call: TRBV20-1
clone_size: -
j_call: TRBJ1-6
cdr3_aa: CSARWDRILSSYNSPLHF
cdr3_nt: TGCAGTGCTAGGTGGGACAGGATCCTGAGCTCCTATAATTCACCCCTCCACTTT

d_call: -
v_call: TRBV14
clone_size: -
j_call: TRBJ2-4
cdr3_aa: CASSPTWANIQYF
cdr3_nt: TGTGCCAGCAGCCCTACTTGGGCAAACATTCAGTACTTC

d_call: -
v_call: TRBV6-2/TRBV6-3
clone_size: -
j_call: TRBJ1-1
cdr3_aa: CASSGPGPSNTEAFF
cdr3_nt: TGTGCCAGCAGCGGCCCCGGGCCTTCAAACACTGAAGCTTTCTTT

d_call: TRBD1
v_call: TRBV5-1
clone_size: -
j_call: TRBJ2-7
cdr3_aa: CASSLAPGQSYEQYF
cdr3_nt: TGCGCCAGCAGCTTGGCTCCGGGACAGTCCTACGAGCAGTACTTC

d_call: -
v_call: TRBV15
clone_size: -
j_call: TRBJ1-1
cdr3_aa: CATSGQGSEAFF
cdr3_nt: TGTGCCACCAGCGGCCAGGGGAGTGAAGCTTTCTTT

d_call: -
v_call: TRBV7-2
clone_size: few
j_call: TRBJ1-2
cdr3_aa: CASSRFVLPVRAANYGYTF
cdr3_nt: TGTGCCAGCTCACGCTTTGTATTACCCGTCAGGGCAGCTAACTATGGCTACACCTTC

d_call: -
v_call: TRBV4-1
clone_size: -
j_call: TRBJ2-7
cdr3_aa: CASSQEPGNYEQYF
cdr3_nt: TGCGCCAGCAGCCAAGAACCGGGGAACTACGAGCAGTACTTC

d_call: TRBD1
v_call: TRBV28
clone_size: -
j_call: TRBJ2-5
cdr3_aa: CASSSGQASRETQYF
cdr3_nt: TGTGCCAGCAGTTCTGGACAGGCCTCAAGGGAGACCCAGTACTTC

d_call: -
v_call: TRBV7-9
clone_size: -
j_call: TRBJ1-6
cdr3_aa: CVSSFWSSYNSPLHF
cdr3_nt: TGTGTCAGCAGCTTCTGGAGCTCCTATAATTCACCCCTCCACTTT

d_call: TRBD1
v_call: TRBV12-3/TRBV12-4
clone_size: -
j_call: TRBJ1-2
cdr3_aa: CASSSDRVVAGYTF
cdr3_nt: TGTGCCAGCAGTTCCGACAGGGTGGTCGCGGGCTACACCTTC

d_call: -
v_call: TRBV4-1
clone_size: few
j_call: TRBJ2-7
cdr3_aa: CASSQTEDYEQYF
cdr3_nt: TGCGCCAGCAGCCAAACAGAAGACTACGAGCAGTACTTC

d_call: -
v_call: TRBV5-5
clone_size: few
j_call: TRBJ1-2
cdr3_aa: CASSLDGRSYGYTF
cdr3_nt: TGTGCCAGCAGCTTGGACGGACGGAGCTATGGCTACACCTTC

d_call: TRBD1
v_call: TRBV12-3/TRBV12-4
clone_size: -
j_call: TRBJ1-2
cdr3_aa: CARSTRTGPVYGYTF
cdr3_nt: TGTGCCAGGAGCACTCGGACAGGGCCTGTATATGGCTACACCTTC

d_call: -
v_call: TRBV5-1
clone_size: -
j_call: TRBJ1-2
cdr3_aa: CASSLDRVRYGYTF
cdr3_nt: TGCGCCAGCAGCTTGGACAGGGTACGCTATGGCTACACCTTC

d_call: -
v_call: TRBV29-1
clone_size: -
j_call: TRBJ2-5
cdr3_aa: CSVDPPRGWYQETQYF
cdr3_nt: TGCAGCGTTGATCCCCCTCGAGGGTGGTACCAAGAGACCCAGTACTTC

d_call: TRBD1
v_call: TRBV5-1
clone_size: -
j_call: TRBJ1-2
cdr3_aa: CASSSGQGSYGYTF
cdr3_nt: TGCGCCAGCAGCTCCGGACAGGGCAGCTATGGCTACACCTTC

d_call: TRBD1
v_call: TRBV7-9
clone_size: -
j_call: TRBJ1-3
cdr3_aa: CASSFTGGSGNTIYF
cdr3_nt: TGTGCCAGCAGCTTTACAGGGGGTTCAGGAAACACCATATATTTT

d_call: -
v_call: TRBV6-5
clone_size: once
j_call: TRBJ1-1
cdr3_aa: CASRRGRVSTEAFF
cdr3_nt: TGTGCCAGCAGGCGGGGGAGGGTAAGCACTGAAGCTTTCTTT

d_call: TRBD1
v_call: TRBV10-3
clone_size: -
j_call: TRBJ1-1
cdr3_aa: CAIRGDSRIEAFF
cdr3_nt: TGTGCCATCAGGGGGGACAGTCGAATTGAAGCTTTCTTT

d_call: -
v_call: TRBV12-5
clone_size: few
j_call: TRBJ1-1
cdr3_aa: CASGLGAATEAFF
cdr3_nt: TGTGCTAGTGGTTTGGGGGCGGCTACTGAAGCTTTCTTT

d_call: -
v_call: TRBV29-1
clone_size: many
j_call: TRBJ2-3
cdr3_aa: CSVRRGTDTQYF
cdr3_nt: TGCAGCGTTCGGCGGGGCACAGATACGCAGTATTTT

d_call: -
v_call: TRBV5-1
clone_size: -
j_call: TRBJ2-3
cdr3_aa: CASSMAPSTDTQYF
cdr3_nt: TGCGCCAGCAGCATGGCCCCCTCCACAGATACGCAGTATTTT

d_call: TRBD1
v_call: TRBV7-2
clone_size: -
j_call: TRBJ2-3
cdr3_aa: CASSLRDRGWTDTQYF
cdr3_nt: TGTGCCAGCAGCTTAAGGGACAGGGGGTGGACAGATACGCAGTATTTT

d_call: TRBD1
v_call: TRBV7-2
clone_size: few
j_call: TRBJ1-2
cdr3_aa: CASSLIGTAYLRGYTF
cdr3_nt: TGTGCCAGCAGCTTAATAGGGACAGCCTATTTAAGGGGCTACACCTTC

d_call: TRBD2
v_call: TRBV7-2
clone_size: few
j_call: TRBJ2-3
cdr3_aa: CASSFSGNTDTQYF
cdr3_nt: TGTGCCAGCAGCTTTAGCGGGAACACAGATACGCAGTATTTT

d_call: -
v_call: TRBV3-1
clone_size: few
j_call: TRBJ1-2
cdr3_aa: CASSQDLVNYGYTF
cdr3_nt: TGTGCCAGCAGCCAAGACCTCGTGAACTATGGCTACACCTTC

d_call: -
v_call: TRBV10-3
clone_size: -
j_call: TRBJ1-2
cdr3_aa: CASRTVTSNYGYTF
cdr3_nt: TGTGCCAGCCGGACAGTCACCTCTAACTATGGCTACACCTTC

d_call: TRBD2
v_call: TRBV7-6
clone_size: -
j_call: TRBJ2-3
cdr3_aa: CASSLAATDTQYF
cdr3_nt: TGTGCCAGCAGCCTAGCGGCCACAGATACGCAGTATTTT

d_call: TRBD1
v_call: TRBV11-2
clone_size: -
j_call: TRBJ1-4
cdr3_aa: CASSPGTARARANEKLFF
cdr3_nt: TGTGCCAGCAGCCCAGGGACAGCGAGGGCCCGTGCTAATGAAAAACTGTTTTTT

d_call: -
v_call: TRBV12-3/TRBV12-4
clone_size: -
j_call: TRBJ1-3
cdr3_aa: CASSFTRSGNTIYF
cdr3_nt: TGTGCCAGCAGTTTTACCCGCTCTGGAAACACCATATATTTT

d_call: TRBD1
v_call: TRBV18
clone_size: few
j_call: TRBJ1-2
cdr3_aa: CASSPDGTGASGYTF
cdr3_nt: TGTGCCAGCTCACCTGACGGGACAGGGGCGAGTGGCTACACCTTC

d_call: TRBD1
v_call: TRBV28
clone_size: few
j_call: TRBJ1-5
cdr3_aa: CASSGGQAINGNQPQHF
cdr3_nt: TGTGCCAGCAGTGGCGGACAGGCGATTAATGGCAATCAGCCCCAGCATTTT

d_call: -
v_call: TRBV30
clone_size: once
j_call: TRBJ1-1
cdr3_aa: CARSPNTGYTEAFF
cdr3_nt: TGTGCCCGGAGCCCCAACACAGGGTACACTGAAGCTTTCTTT

d_call: TRBD1
v_call: TRBV5-1
clone_size: few
j_call: TRBJ1-4
cdr3_aa: CASSPTGGHEKLFF
cdr3_nt: TGCGCCAGCAGCCCGACAGGGGGCCATGAAAAACTGTTTTTT

d_call: TRBD1
v_call: TRBV4-1
clone_size: -
j_call: TRBJ1-3
cdr3_aa: CASSQDSRPATGTGSGNTIYF
cdr3_nt: TGCGCCAGCAGCCAAGATTCCCGGCCGGCTACTGGGACAGGCTCTGGAAACACCATATATTTT

d_call: -
v_call: TRBV20-1
clone_size: -
j_call: TRBJ1-5
cdr3_aa: CSASGQTRQPQHF
cdr3_nt: TGCAGTGCTAGCGGACAGACGCGCCAGCCCCAGCATTTT

d_call: -
v_call: TRBV10-3
clone_size: few
j_call: TRBJ1-2
cdr3_aa: CAIRWDAFYYGYTF
cdr3_nt: TGTGCCATCCGCTGGGACGCTTTTTACTATGGCTACACCTTC

d_call: -
v_call: TRBV10-3
clone_size: -
j_call: TRBJ1-1
cdr3_aa: CAISGMNTEAFF
cdr3_nt: TGTGCCATCTCCGGTATGAACACTGAAGCTTTCTTT

d_call: -
v_call: TRBV28
clone_size: -
j_call: TRBJ1-1
cdr3_aa: CASSLGGASEAFF
cdr3_nt: TGTGCCAGCAGTTTAGGGGGGGCATCTGAAGCTTTCTTT

d_call: -
v_call: TRBV18
clone_size: -
j_call: TRBJ1-1
cdr3_aa: CASSARQDNTEAFF
cdr3_nt: TGTGCCAGCTCAGCCCGACAGGACAACACTGAAGCTTTCTTT

d_call: TRBD1
v_call: TRBV28
clone_size: -
j_call: TRBJ1-5
cdr3_aa: CASSLWGTGHQPQHF
cdr3_nt: TGTGCCAGCAGTTTATGGGGGACAGGGCACCAGCCCCAGCATTTT

d_call: -
v_call: TRBV20-1
clone_size: many
j_call: TRBJ1-1
cdr3_aa: CSARDRGRMNTEAFF
cdr3_nt: TGCAGTGCTAGAGACCGGGGACGGATGAACACTGAAGCTTTCTTT

d_call: -
v_call: TRBV9
clone_size: -
j_call: TRBJ1-2
cdr3_aa: CASSASYMRGYGYTF
cdr3_nt: TGTGCCAGCAGCGCCTCTTATATGCGTGGCTATGGCTACACCTTC

d_call: TRBD2
v_call: TRBV29-1
clone_size: -
j_call: TRBJ2-5
cdr3_aa: CSVGVAGGETQYF
cdr3_nt: TGCAGCGTTGGGGTAGCGGGGGGTGAGACCCAGTACTTC

d_call: -
v_call: TRBV7-9
clone_size: few
j_call: TRBJ1-4
cdr3_aa: CASTNQGKNEKLFF
cdr3_nt: TGTGCCAGTACAAACCAGGGTAAAAATGAAAAACTGTTTTTT

d_call: -
v_call: TRBV7-3
clone_size: -
j_call: TRBJ2-1
cdr3_aa: CASSLDRGINHEQFF
cdr3_nt: TGTGCCAGCAGCTTAGATCGGGGGATTAACCACGAGCAGTTCTTC

d_call: -
v_call: TRBV11-2
clone_size: -
j_call: TRBJ2-3
cdr3_aa: CASSLAYTDTQYF
cdr3_nt: TGTGCCAGCAGCTTAGCGTACACAGATACGCAGTATTTT

d_call: TRBD2
v_call: TRBV20-1
clone_size: -
j_call: TRBJ2-3
cdr3_aa: CSASPNLAGATDTQYF
cdr3_nt: TGCAGTGCTTCCCCAAACCTAGCGGGGGCCACAGATACGCAGTATTTT

d_call: -
v_call: TRBV27
clone_size: -
j_call: TRBJ1-6
cdr3_aa: CASARSGAGGYSPLHF
cdr3_nt: TGTGCCAGCGCGAGGTCGGGGGCTGGGGGATATTCACCCCTCCACTTT